These 22 T cell receptor beta chains originate from one sample sequenced in a study of blood T cell repertoires in COVID-19. Profiling relied on immunoSEQ multiplex PCR, and the TCRdb table lists in-frame clones only, not all of them. The sample holds roughly 290,000 clones, 70% to 90% seen once. Input material: peripheral blood. These receptors came from a woman between 45 and 65 years old with active or convalescent COVID-19.

The chain has TRBV3-1 (or the pseudogene TRBV3-2) and TRBJ1-1; 12 nucleotides agree with TRBD1. V trimming: 0 bases; J trimming: 6 bases; junction bases outside the gene matches: 8. CDR1 LGHDT and CDR2 YNNKEL come from the germline V gene (reference sequence). This CDR3 is 17 amino acids long. In nucleotides, the CDR3 is TGTGCCAGCAGCCAAGATTTTGGGGGACAGGGGGCGGCTGAAGCTTTCTTT. Its translation: CASSQDFGGQGAAEAFF.

The rearrangement joins TRBV27 to TRBJ1-2; 9 nucleotides line up with TRBD1. The germline gives CDR1 MNHEY, CDR2 SMNVEV (reference sequence). V dropped 5 bases and J dropped 1; count of bases not matched to a gene: 2. The CDR3 has 14 residues. The CDR3 spells CASSRDRVNYGYTF. The CDR3 coding sequence is TGTGCCAGCAGTCGGGACAGGGTTAACTATGGCTACACCTTC.

This clone occurred once. The chain employs TRBV28 and TRBJ1-4; 12 nucleotides agree with TRBD1. J lost 8 bases, V lost 5 bases, and 3 bases had no gene match. The CDR3 sequence is 14 residues long. Germline V gives CDR1 MDHEN, CDR2 SYDVKM. The CDR3 loop reads CASSGTGGKEKLFF. The CDR3, as DNA: TGTGCCAGCAGTGGGACAGGGGGCAAGGAAAAACTGTTTTTT.

This chain joins TRBV2 and TRBJ2-1; D gene ambiguous. The CDR3 runs to 11 residues. Germline-derived CDR1 and CDR2 are SNHLY and FYNNEI. Trimming removed 3 bases at V and 6 bases at J, with 3 bases between. CDR3 amino acids: CASSDRNEQFF. As DNA, the CDR3 is TGTGCCAGCAGTGATCGCAATGAGCAGTTCTTC.

The rearrangement links TRBV6-5 to TRBJ2-1, with TRBD2 identical over 11 bases. V lost 6 bases, J lost 10 bases, and 11 bases stayed unmatched. In germline, CDR1 is MNHEY, CDR2 SVGAGI. The CDR3 is made up of 15 amino acids. The CDR3: CASRPMTSGMVEQFF. The CDR3 DNA reads as TGTGCCAGCAGGCCCATGACTAGCGGGATGGTAGAGCAGTTCTTC.

The V call is TRBV5-1, the J call TRBJ2-1, with 9 nucleotides matching TRBD1. CDR1 is SGHRS, CDR2 YFSETQ, per germline. The V gene end was trimmed by 3 bases and the J gene end by 7 bases; junction bases not matched to a gene: 8. The CDR3 runs 15 residues. The CDR3 bases are TGCGCCAGCAGCTCCAGCTCCGGGACAGGGAATGAGCAGTTCTTC. It yields the protein CASSSSSGTGNEQFF.

The V gene is TRBV30, the J gene TRBJ1-1; 9 nucleotides match TRBD1. The CDR3 sequence is 16 residues long. In germline, CDR1 is GTSNPN, CDR2 SVGIG (reference sequence). V lost 3 bases and J lost 6; bases outside the gene matches: 14. In nucleotides, the CDR3 is TGTGCCTGGAGCCGGACAGGGGACGTAAGATTGGCTGAAGCTTTCTTT. It yields the protein CAWSRTGDVRLAEAFF.

The genes are TRBV30 and TRBJ1-5; D is unresolved. The germline gives CDR1 GTSNPN, CDR2 SVGIG (reference sequence). This CDR3 is built from 11 residues. V was pared by 5 bases and J by 6 bases, with 8 bases between. DNA of the CDR3: TGTGCCTGGGCCGGGAGTCAGCCCCAGCATTTT. Translated: CAWAGSQPQHF. Based on the CDR3 plus reference TRBV30 and TRBJ1-5, the full variable domain is SQTIHQWPATLVQPVGSPLSLECTVEGTSNPNLYWYRQAAGRGLQLLFYSVGIGQISSEVPQNLSASRPQDRQFILSSKKLLLSDSGFYLCAWAGSQPQHFGDGTRLSIL.

This chain links TRBV7-6 with TRBJ1-3, with 12 bases matching TRBD1. This CDR3 comprises 16 residues. Per germline, CDR1 SGHVS and CDR2 FNYEAQ. The V segment lost 4 bases and the J segment 3 bases; nucleotides outside the gene matches: 4. The CDR3 nucleotides read TGTGCCAGCAGCTCGGGACAGGGGGCTAATGGAAACACCATATATTTT. It translates to CASSSGQGANGNTIYF.

This clone has only one observation. J is TRBJ2-1 and V is TRBV9; the D gene is possibly TRBD2 (6 bases). Trimming removed 0 bases from V and 5 bases from J, with 18 bases in between. The CDR3 consists of 17 residues. Germline V gives CDR1 SGDLS, CDR2 YYNGEE. Here the CDR3 DNA reads TGTGCCAGCAGCGTAGGACTAGAGGGTTCGGGTCACAATGAGCAGTTCTTC. Translation gives CASSVGLEGSGHNEQFF.

The table lists this clone with a count of one. This chain uses TRBV2 with TRBJ2-7, with 7 positions matching TRBD1. Losses at the gene ends were 6 bases for V and 2 bases for J; bases not matched to a gene: 4. The CDR3 totals 13 residues. Germline values: CDR1 SNHLY, CDR2 FYNNEI. The CDR3 nucleotides read TGTGCCAGCAGAAGGGACAGTCCCTACGAGCAGTACTTC. It codes for CASRRDSPYEQYF.

The chain employs TRBV29-1 and TRBJ1-1, with unresolved D. Trimming removed 1 base from V and 5 bases from J, with 14 bases in between. The V gene's germline CDR1 is SQVTM and CDR2 ANQGSEA. This CDR3 is built from 14 residues. The CDR3 loop reads CSVEVRGGSTEAFF. The CDR3 DNA is TGCAGCGTTGAAGTTCGGGGAGGGTCGACTGAAGCTTTCTTT.

Turning to this clone: Compared with germline, one end of the junction differs, possibly owing to a read error. The rearrangement links TRBV5-8 to TRBJ1-5; no reliable D call. Germline V gene data show CDR1 as SGHTS and CDR2 as YDEGEE. The CDR3 totals 13 residues. In DNA, the CDR3 is TGTGTCAGCAGCTTGGAGCACAATCAGCCCCAGCATTTT. This gives the protein CVSSLEHNQPQHF.

This chain links TRBV28 with TRBJ2-1; the D is unclear. Trimming pared 2 bases from V and 6 bases from J, leaving 8 bases between. Germline CDR1 MDHEN, CDR2 SYDVKM. The CDR3 loop spans 13 amino acids. CDR3 protein: CASSLSRSNEQFF. CDR3 DNA: TGTGCCAGCAGTTTAAGCCGGAGCAATGAGCAGTTCTTC.

The chain recombines TRBV12-3 or TRBV12-4 with TRBJ1-5; D is unresolved. The CDR3 has 13 amino acids. Trimming removed 8 bases from V and 0 bases from J, with 8 bases in between. This CDR3 is CASCTYSNQPQHF. DNA for the CDR3: TGTGCCAGCTGCACCTATAGCAATCAGCCCCAGCATTTT.

V and J are TRBV7-9 and TRBJ1-1; 12 bases match TRBD1. CDR3 length: 17 residues. V lost 3 bases, J lost 3 bases, and 8 bases stayed unmatched. Germline-derived CDR1 and CDR2 are SEHNR and FQNEAQ (reference sequence). DNA of the CDR3: TGTGCCAGCAGCTTTATGGGACAGGGGGCCTTGGACACTGAAGCTTTCTTT. It specifies CASSFMGQGALDTEAFF.

This chain joins TRBV5-4 and TRBJ1-6, with D unresolved. Trimming took 4 bases from V and 8 from J, leaving 13 bases between them. The germline V gene encodes CDR1 SGHNT and CDR2 YYREEE (reference sequence). This CDR3 has 14 residues. CDR3 protein: CASSLDRVDSPLHF. CDR3 nucleotides: TGTGCCAGCAGCCTGGACCGAGTGGATTCACCCCTCCACTTT.

The V gene is TRBV7-8, the J gene TRBJ1-5; possibly TRBD1 for D (6 bases). V lost 5 bases, J lost 3 bases, and 11 bases lay in between. The CDR3 is 14 amino acids. Looked up from germline, CDR1 is SGHVS and CDR2 is FQNEAQ. The CDR3 nucleotides read TGTGCCAGCAGCCCTCAGGGGTTCAATCAGCCCCAGCATTTT. Encoded protein: CASSPQGFNQPQHF.

V usage is TRBV28 and J usage is TRBJ2-3; 7 positions agree with TRBD2. Looked up from germline, CDR1 is MDHEN and CDR2 is SYDVKM. The CDR3 is made up of 16 amino acids. J gave up 4 bases and V 3 bases, and 10 bases lay outside the gene matches. The CDR3 DNA reads as TGTGCCAGCAGTTTTTGGGAGGGAGGGAGAGCAGATACGCAGTATTTT. Protein: CASSFWEGGRADTQYF.

The chain is built from TRBV5-1 and TRBJ2-3, with 9 bases that match TRBD2. V gave up 3 bases and J gave up 1 base; unmatched junction bases: 15. CDR1 SGHRS and CDR2 YFSETQ come from the germline V gene. The CDR3 is made up of 19 amino acids. CDR3 in amino acids: CASSYHQGGAGGGTDTQYF. In DNA form, the CDR3 reads TGCGCCAGCAGCTATCACCAGGGTGGAGCGGGAGGCGGCACAGATACGCAGTATTTT.

The rearrangement joins TRBV5-1 to TRBJ2-2; 10 bases are shared with TRBD2. V lost 0 bases to trimming and J lost 6 bases; unmatched junction nucleotides: 5. CDR3 length: 16 amino acids. CDR1 SGHRS and CDR2 YFSETQ come from the germline V gene. The chain's CDR3 is CASSLAPAGGSGELFF. The CDR3 DNA reads as TGCGCCAGCAGCTTGGCCCCAGCGGGAGGGTCCGGGGAGCTGTTTTTT.

The gene calls are TRBV28 and TRBJ2-7, with 8 positions matching TRBD2. V lost 6 bases to trimming and J lost 7 bases; unmatched junction nucleotides: 17. Germline lookup yields CDR1 MDHEN and CDR2 SYDVKM. The CDR3 length is 16 residues. The CDR3 DNA reads TGTGCCAGCAGCCCAAACCCTCTAGCGGCGGGAGGAGAGCAGTACTTC. This sequence encodes CASSPNPLAAGGEQYF.